Here is one TCR beta chain with its context. Antigen unknown. The sample comes from a study of cytomegalovirus exposure and HLA in healthy donors. Study results and caveats: A classifier reportedly called cytomegalovirus status with high sensitivity and specificity. A few CMV-associated chains proved CMV antigen-specific in vitro.

CDR3 length: 16 residues. The V end was cut by 4 bases, the J end by 15 bases, with 27 bases between. Primers included in the PCR were 60 Vbeta and 13 Jbeta primers. Profiling relied on immunoSEQ multiplex PCR, and the TCRdb table lists in-frame clones only, not all of them. The sample includes approximately 150,000 clones, approximately 75% of them seen just once. The material sequenced was PBMCs. The V call is TRBV6-7, the J call TRBJ1-4; TRBD1 is a possible D gene (6 bases). TRBV6-7 has ORF status, its function being uncertain. The sequence was collected from a young man in good health and CMV-seropositive. In DNA, the CDR3 is TGTGCCAGCAGTTCCATTCCTGCGACAGACTTTGAGGGGGTGTTTTTT. Its translation is CASSSIPATDFEGVFF.